A single sample is the source of the 5 T cell receptor beta chains below, sequenced in a study of preoperative IRX-2 immunotherapy in early breast cancer. Produced via immunoSEQ multiplex PCR; TCRdb's table is partial and in-frame only. The sample lists over 25,000 clones; under 85% were seen once. Sample treatment: preoperative locoregional IRX-2 cytokine immunotherapy. The material was lymph node tissue, obtained from a patient treated with IRX-2 immunotherapy. All receptors come from a human donor with breast cancer.

This clone came up a few times. The rearrangement links TRBV6-8 to TRBJ2-2; D is possibly TRBD1 (5 bases). Trimming removed 2 bases at V and 7 bases at J, with 11 bases between. The CDR3 extends over 14 amino acids. Germline CDR1 is MNHGY and CDR2 is SAAAGT. The CDR3 sequence is CASSYGAVSGELFF. The CDR3 DNA is TGTGCCAGCAGTTACGGGGCGGTGAGCGGGGAGCTGTTTTTT.

The J gene is TRBJ1-4, the V gene TRBV28, with no clear D. V gave up 2 bases and J gave up 2 bases, with 6 bases separating them. This CDR3 spans 14 amino acids. CDR1 and CDR2 (germline): MDHEN, SYDVKM. Here the CDR3 reads CASSLGSTNEKLFF. The CDR3, as DNA: TGTGCCAGCAGTTTAGGGTCGACTAATGAAAAACTGTTTTTT.

V is TRBV4-1 and J is TRBJ2-2; 14 bases map to TRBD2. The CDR3 runs 16 residues. After removal of 4 bases from V and 3 bases from J, the junction contained 1 base not matched to a gene. Looked up from germline, CDR1 is MGHRA and CDR2 is YSYEKL. CDR3 sequence: CASSRLAGGDTGELFF. The CDR3 nucleotides are TGCGCCAGCAGCCGACTAGCGGGAGGGGACACCGGGGAGCTGTTTTTT.

In nucleotides, the CDR3 is TGTGCCACCAGCAGAGATCCAATAGCGGGAGGGGACGGGGAGCTGTTTTTT. It codes for CATSRDPIAGGDGELFF. The chain couples TRBV15 to TRBJ2-2, with 11 nucleotides matching TRBD2. The junction had 7 bases not matched to a gene; V was cut back by 0 bases and J by 7 bases. The CDR3 has 17 residues. Germline V gene lookup returns CDR1 LNHNV and CDR2 YYDKDF (reference sequence).

The rearrangement links TRBV1 to TRBJ2-2; the table assigns TRBD2, which was not confirmed against the DNA. TRBV1 is a pseudogene segment. The CDR3 extends over 14 amino acids. CDR3 sequence (DNA): TGCGCCAGCAGGGAGGGTGAGAACACCGGGGAGCTGTTTTTT. It encodes CASREGENTGELFF.